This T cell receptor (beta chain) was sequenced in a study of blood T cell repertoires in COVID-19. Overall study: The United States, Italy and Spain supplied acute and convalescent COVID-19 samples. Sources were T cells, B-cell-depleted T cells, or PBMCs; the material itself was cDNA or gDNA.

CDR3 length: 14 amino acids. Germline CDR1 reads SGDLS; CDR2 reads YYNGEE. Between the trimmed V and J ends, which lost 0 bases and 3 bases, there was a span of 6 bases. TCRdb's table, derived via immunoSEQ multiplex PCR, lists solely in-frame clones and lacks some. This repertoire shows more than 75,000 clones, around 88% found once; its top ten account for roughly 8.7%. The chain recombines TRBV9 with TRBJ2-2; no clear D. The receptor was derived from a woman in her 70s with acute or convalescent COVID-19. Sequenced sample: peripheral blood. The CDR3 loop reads CASSVDSDTGELFF. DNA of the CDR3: TGTGCCAGCAGCGTAGATTCGGACACCGGGGAGCTGTTTTTT. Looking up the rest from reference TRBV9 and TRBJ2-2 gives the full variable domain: DSGVTQTPKHLITATGQRVTLRCSPRSGDLSVYWYQQSLDQGLQFLIQYYNGEERAKGNILERFSAQQFPDLHSELNLSSLELGDSALYFCASSVDSDTGELFFGEGSRLTVL.